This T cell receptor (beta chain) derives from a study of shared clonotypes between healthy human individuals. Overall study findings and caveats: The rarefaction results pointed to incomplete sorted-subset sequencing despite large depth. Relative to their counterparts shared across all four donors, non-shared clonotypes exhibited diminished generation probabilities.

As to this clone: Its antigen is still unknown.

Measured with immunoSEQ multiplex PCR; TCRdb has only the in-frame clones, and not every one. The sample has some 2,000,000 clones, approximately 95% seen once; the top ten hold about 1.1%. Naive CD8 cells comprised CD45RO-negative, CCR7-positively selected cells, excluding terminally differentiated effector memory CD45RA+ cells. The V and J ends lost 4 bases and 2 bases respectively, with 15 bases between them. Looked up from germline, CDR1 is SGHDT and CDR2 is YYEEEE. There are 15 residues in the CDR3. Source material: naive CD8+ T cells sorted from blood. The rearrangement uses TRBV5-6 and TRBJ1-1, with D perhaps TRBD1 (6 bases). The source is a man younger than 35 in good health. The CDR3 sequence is CASSLLTGANTEAFF. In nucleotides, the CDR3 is TGTGCCAGCAGCCTTCTGACAGGAGCTAACACTGAAGCTTTCTTT.